This entry features one T cell receptor (beta chain) sequence. Sequenced by immunoSEQ multiplex PCR; TCRdb stores in-frame clones only, minus some. This sample has roughly 28,000 clones; under 80% occur once, and the top ten carry roughly 29%. If patients had autoimmune disease history or systemic immunosuppression, they were excluded. This sample was taken from a study of OX40 agonist ivuxolimab in advanced cancers. Whole-study context: Dose-escalation patients' cancers were hepatocellular carcinoma, melanoma, renal cell or head and neck cancer.

Germline V gene data show CDR1 as SEHNR and CDR2 as FQNEAQ (reference sequence). This CDR3 is built from 14 residues. The V end lost 4 bases, the J end lost 3 bases, and 9 bases lay between the germline ends. Sequencing was performed on CD4+ or CD8+ T cells sorted from blood, taken in a trial of the OX40 agonist ivuxolimab. The receptor comes from an adult with an advanced solid tumor such as melanoma, head and neck, liver or kidney cancer. The chain couples TRBV7-9 to TRBJ2-2; D possibly corresponds to TRBD2 (5 bases). CDR3 sequence (DNA): TGTGCCAGCAGCTCCACGGAGGACACCGGGGAGCTGTTTTTT. This sequence encodes CASSSTEDTGELFF.